Shown below are 6 T cell receptor beta chains from a single sample sequenced in a study of OX40 agonist ivuxolimab in advanced cancers. Libraries were constructed by the immunoSEQ multiplex PCR assay. Here the immuneACCESS table is served through TCRdb, limited to in-frame sequences with V and J called. Missing clones are a known gap in these copies; in checked studies unresolved V genes cover under half, and the rest lacks a known reason. In this sample the table shows some 74,000 clones, approximately 87% of which occur a single time. The leading ten clones occupy roughly 0.89% of the sample. The specimen was CD4+ or CD8+ T cells sorted from blood, collected in a trial of the OX40 agonist ivuxolimab. The origin of the receptors is an adult with an advanced solid tumor such as melanoma, head and neck, liver or kidney cancer.

The rearrangement links TRBV11-3 to TRBJ2-7, with D unclear. The CDR3 contains 11 residues. The V gene's germline CDR1 is SGHNT and CDR2 YENEEA. V lost 8 bases and J 2 bases, leaving 7 bases between the germline ends. CDR3 in DNA: TGTGCCAGCTATTTGCCCTACGAGCAGTACTTC. This translates into CASYLPYEQYF.

V gene TRBV5-4 combines with J gene TRBJ2-5; 8 positions match TRBD1. The J call may be mistaken, given a closer DNA end match to TRBJ2-7. The CDR3 spans 14 residues. Looked up from germline, CDR1 is SGHNT and CDR2 is YYREEE (reference sequence). In DNA, the CDR3 is TGTGCCAGCAGCTCCGACAGGGGCCCCTACGAGCAGTACTTC. Residues: CASSSDRGPYEQYF.

The rearrangement uses TRBV19 and TRBJ1-3; D gene uncertain. The germline CDR1 and CDR2 sequences are LNHDA and SQIVND (reference sequence). V lost 5 bases and J 4 bases, leaving 9 bases between the germline ends. The CDR3 spans 13 residues. The CDR3 DNA is TGTGCCAGTAGTCAACTAGGAGGAAACACCATATATTTT. It translates to CASSQLGGNTIYF.

This chain uses TRBV7-3 with TRBJ1-1; no definite D call. The V gene lost 4 bases and the J gene lost 4 bases, with 13 bases spanning the gap. The germline V gene has CDR1 SGHTA and CDR2 FQGTGA. CDR3 length: 14 amino acids. The CDR3 sequence: CASSYFGDGTEAFF. DNA of the CDR3: TGTGCCAGCAGCTATTTTGGCGACGGCACTGAAGCTTTCTTT.

The chain has TRBV19 and TRBJ2-1, with D tentatively TRBD1 or TRBD2 (5 bases each). Looked up from germline, CDR1 is LNHDA and CDR2 is SQIVND (reference sequence). V lost 7 bases to trimming and J lost 6 bases, with 19 bases between them. The CDR3 totals 15 residues. The CDR3 DNA sequence: TGTGCCAGTACCAGACCGGGGCAGGGTTTCAATGAGCAGTTCTTC. This encodes CASTRPGQGFNEQFF.

V and J are TRBV11-3 and TRBJ2-1, with 11 bases that match TRBD2. Losses at the gene ends were 5 bases for V and 7 bases for J; bases not matched to a gene: 10. CDR3 length: 16 amino acids. Germline CDR1 reads SGHNT; CDR2 reads YENEEA. CDR3 sequence: CASSVSTSGRRNEQFF. The DNA for the CDR3 is TGTGCCAGCAGCGTATCAACTAGCGGGAGACGGAATGAGCAGTTCTTC.